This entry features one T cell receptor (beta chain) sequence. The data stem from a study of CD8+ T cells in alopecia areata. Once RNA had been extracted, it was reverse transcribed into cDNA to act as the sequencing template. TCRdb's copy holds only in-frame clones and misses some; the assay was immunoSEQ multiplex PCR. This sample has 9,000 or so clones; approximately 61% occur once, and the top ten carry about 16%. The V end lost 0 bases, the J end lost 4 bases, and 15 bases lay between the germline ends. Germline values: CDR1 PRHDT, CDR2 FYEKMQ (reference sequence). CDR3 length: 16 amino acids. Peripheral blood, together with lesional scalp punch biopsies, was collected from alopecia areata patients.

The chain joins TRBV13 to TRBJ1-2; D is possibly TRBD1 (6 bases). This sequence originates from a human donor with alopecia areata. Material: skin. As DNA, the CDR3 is TGTGCCAGCAGCTTAGGCGGACAGACCGTTTCCTATGGCTACACCTTC. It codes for CASSLGGQTVSYGYTF.